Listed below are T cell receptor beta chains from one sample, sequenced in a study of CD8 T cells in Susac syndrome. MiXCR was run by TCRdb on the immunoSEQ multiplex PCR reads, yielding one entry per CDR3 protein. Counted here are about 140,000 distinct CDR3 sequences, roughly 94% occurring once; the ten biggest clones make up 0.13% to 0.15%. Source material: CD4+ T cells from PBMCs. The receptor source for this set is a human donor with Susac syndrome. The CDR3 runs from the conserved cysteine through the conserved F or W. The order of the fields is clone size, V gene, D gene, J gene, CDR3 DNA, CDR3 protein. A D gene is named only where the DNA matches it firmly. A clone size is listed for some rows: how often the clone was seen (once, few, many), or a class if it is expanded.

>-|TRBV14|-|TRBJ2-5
TGTGCCAGCAGCCAAATAAAGGTAGCGGATATTCAAGAGACCCAGTACTTC
CASSQIKVADIQETQYF
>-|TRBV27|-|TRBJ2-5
TGTGCCAGCAGTTTAGCTGGGTCCTGGGAGACCCAGTACTTC
CASSLAGSWETQYF
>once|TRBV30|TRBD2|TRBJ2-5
TGTGCCTGGTGCCCCGGGACTAACCACCAAGAGACCCAGTACTTC
CAWCPGTNHQETQYF
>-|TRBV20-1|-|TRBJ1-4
TGCAGTGCTCCGACGGGGAGGAGTGAAAAACTGTTTTTT
CSAPTGRSEKLFF
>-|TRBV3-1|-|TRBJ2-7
TGTGCCAGCAGTCCCGGTTGGGGCTACGAGCAGTACTTC
CASSPGWGYEQYF
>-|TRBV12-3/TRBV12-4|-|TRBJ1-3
TGTGCCAGCAGATCGTGGGGGCTCGGAAACACCATATATTTT
CASRSWGLGNTIYF
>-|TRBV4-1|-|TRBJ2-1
TGCGCCAGCAGCCAAGGACAAAACTCCTACAATGAGCAGTTCTTC
CASSQGQNSYNEQFF
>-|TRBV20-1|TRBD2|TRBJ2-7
TGCAGTGCTCCGGGACTAGCGGGTGAGCAGTACTTC
CSAPGLAGEQYF
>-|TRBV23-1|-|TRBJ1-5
TGCGCCAGCAGTCAACCGCCAGCTTATAGCAATCAGCCCCAGCATTTT
CASSQPPAYSNQPQHF
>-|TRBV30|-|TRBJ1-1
TGTGCCTGGAGTAACTTCCAGGGCGCGGTGGCTTTCTTT
CAWSNFQGAVAFF
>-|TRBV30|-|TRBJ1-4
TGTGCCTGGGGTGAGACGGGCAAACTGTTTTTT
CAWGETGKLFF
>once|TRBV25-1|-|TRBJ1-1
TGTGCCAGCAGTGCCCCCGGGGGGCGAACTGAAGCTCTCTTT
CASSAPGGRTEALF
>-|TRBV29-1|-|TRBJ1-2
TGCAGCGGGATGGAAAACTATGGCTACACCTTC
CSGMENYGYTF
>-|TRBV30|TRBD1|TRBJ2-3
TGTGCCTGGACCGGGACAGGGAGGGCAGATACGCAGTATTTT
CAWTGTGRADTQYF
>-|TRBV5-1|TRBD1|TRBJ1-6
TGCGCCAGCAGCCAGGGGGATTCAGGTTCACCCCTCCACTTT
CASSQGDSGSPLHF
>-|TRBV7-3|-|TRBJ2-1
TGTGCCAGCAGCTTAGAGGCAGGGAAGCGGCATGAGCAGTTCTTC
CASSLEAGKRHEQFF
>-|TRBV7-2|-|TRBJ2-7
TGTGCCAGCAGCTTAGCGGGAGTGCAGTACGAGCAGTACTTC
CASSLAGVQYEQYF